These 18 T cell receptor beta chains were sequenced from one sample in a study of regulatory T cells in long-lasting Graves disease. Building of the TCR beta libraries involved iRepertoire HTBI primers and Arm-PCR of CDR3 regions. TCRdb re-called the multiplex PCR reads through MiXCR, storing one row per CDR3 protein. The sample has 600,000 to 800,000 distinct CDR3 sequences; around 30% are singletons. Indicated time point: persistent/refractory GD, antithyroid drugs over 5 years with positive TRAb. After RNA was extracted from PBMCs, the TCR library was made from it. The specimen was peripheral blood mononuclear cells (PBMCs), collected when the disease was refractory, from a patient treated with antithyroid drugs. These receptors all stem from a female donor with Graves disease.

Only one count was recorded for this clonotype. This sequence joins TRBV7-9 and TRBJ1-1; tentatively, D is TRBD1 (6 bases). Trimming removed 0 bases at V and 5 bases at J, with 13 bases between. The length of the CDR3 is 15 residues. The germline V gene has CDR1 SEHNR and CDR2 FQNEAQ (reference sequence). CDR3 bases: TGTGCCAGCAGCTTAGCCGCCCAGGGGCGGACTGAAGCTTTCTTT. Amino acids: CASSLAAQGRTEAFF.

This clonotype was picked up many times. The chain carries TRBV11-2 and TRBJ1-1; possibly TRBD1 for D (5 bases). With 4 bases removed from V and 3 bases from J, the gap between germline ends came to 12 bases. The germline V gene has CDR1 SGHAT and CDR2 FQNNGV. The CDR3 covers 14 residues. CDR3 protein: CASSSNSRDTEAFF. The CDR3 DNA reads as TGTGCCAGCAGCTCTAATTCCAGGGACACTGAAGCTTTCTTT.

The gene calls are TRBV12-3 or TRBV12-4 and TRBJ2-3, with 9 bases that match TRBD1. J gave up 2 bases and V 6 bases, and 6 bases lay outside the gene matches. CDR3 size: 15 residues. Here the CDR3 reads CASSLDRGNTDTQYF. Written as DNA, the CDR3 is TGTGCCAGCAGCCTCGACAGGGGGAACACAGATACGCAGTATTTT.

This clonotype was recorded many times. The chain links TRBV12-3 or TRBV12-4 to TRBJ2-7, with D uncertain. The CDR3 sequence is 13 residues long. The ends were cut back, 8 bases at V and 3 bases at J, with 14 bases in the middle. The CDR3: CASGRAPGYEQYF. The CDR3 DNA is TGTGCCAGCGGAAGGGCCCCAGGCTACGAGCAGTACTTC.

This clonotype was picked up many times. The rearrangement links TRBV11-3 to TRBJ1-1; D is undetermined. The CDR3 consists of 13 residues. The V end lost 3 bases, the J end lost 7 bases, and 12 bases lay between the germline ends. The germline V gene has CDR1 SGHNT and CDR2 YENEEA. CDR3 coding DNA: TGTGCCAGCAGCTTGACCGAGGCAGGTGAAGCTTTCTTT. This translates into CASSLTEAGEAFF.

The chain has TRBV7-2 and TRBJ2-1; TRBD1 matches 7 bases. The trim removed 3 bases at V and 2 bases at J, leaving 4 bases unmatched. The length of the CDR3 is 15 residues. The V gene's germline CDR1 is SGHTA and CDR2 FQGNSA. CDR3 sequence reads: CASSFTGTAYNEQFF. The CDR3 DNA sequence: TGTGCCAGCAGCTTTACCGGGACAGCCTACAATGAGCAGTTCTTC.

J is TRBJ1-6 and V is TRBV10-2, with D unresolved. Germline V gene data show CDR1 as WSHSY and CDR2 as SAAADI. The CDR3 has 17 residues. With 5 bases removed from V and 0 bases from J, the gap between germline ends came to 14 bases. DNA for the CDR3: TGCGCCAGCAGTTCTCCGGGGTCCAGCTCCTATAATTCACCCCTCCACTTT. Protein sequence: CASSSPGSSSYNSPLHF.

This clonotype appeared a few times. V is TRBV7-9 and J is TRBJ1-1, with D uncertain. Trimming removed 5 bases from V and 2 bases from J, with 12 bases in between. The germline V gene encodes CDR1 SEHNR and CDR2 FQNEAQ (reference sequence). The length of the CDR3 is 14 residues. The CDR3 bases are TGTGCCAGCAGCCCTACTCCTCCCAACACTGAAGCTTTCTTT. This codes for CASSPTPPNTEAFF.

This clonotype showed up just a few times. The rearrangement uses TRBV12-3 or TRBV12-4 and TRBJ1-6; 8 nucleotides line up with TRBD1. The junction had 5 bases not matched to a gene; V was cut back by 6 bases and J by 7 bases. The CDR3 sequence is 14 residues long. The CDR3 DNA is TGTGCCAGCAGGAGACAGGGGTGGAATTCACCCCTCCACTTT. This codes for CASRRQGWNSPLHF.

The gene calls are TRBV20-1 and TRBJ1-4; D is undetermined. The V end lost 4 bases, the J end lost 0 bases, and 6 bases lay between the germline ends. The CDR3 has 13 amino acids. Per the germline V gene, CDR1 is DFQATT and CDR2 is SNEGSKA (reference sequence). CDR3 nucleotide sequence: TGCAGTGCTAACCTTGCAACTAATGAAAAACTGTTTTTT. This gives the protein CSANLATNEKLFF.

This clonotype came up many times. This rearrangement joins TRBV11-2 to TRBJ2-1, with a weak D call TRBD1 (5 bases). The CDR3 sequence is 15 residues long. V gave up 6 bases and J gave up 2 bases, with 14 bases separating them. The germline V gene encodes CDR1 SGHAT and CDR2 FQNNGV. CDR3 residues: CASSSQGFPYNEQFF. CDR3 nucleotide sequence: TGTGCCAGCAGTTCGCAGGGATTCCCCTACAATGAGCAGTTCTTC.

This clonotype was found a few times. This sequence joins TRBV7-9 and TRBJ2-7; D unclear. V dropped 5 bases and J dropped 0 bases, with 14 bases sitting between them. This CDR3 region has 15 residues. Germline assignment: CDR1 SEHNR and CDR2 FQNEAQ (reference sequence). In DNA, the CDR3 is TGTGCCAGCAGCCGCGGAAGGCAGAGCTCCTACGAGCAGTACTTC. Amino acid sequence: CASSRGRQSSYEQYF.

This clonotype was detected ten times or more. The chain uses TRBV12-3 or TRBV12-4 and TRBJ1-4; D is perhaps TRBD1 (5 bases). The CDR3 has 14 amino acids. The V gene lost 4 bases and the J gene lost 8 bases, with 14 bases spanning the gap. Here the CDR3 reads CASSSRGGGEKLFF. The CDR3 DNA sequence: TGTGCCAGCAGTTCCCGTGGGGGTGGCGAAAAACTGTTTTTT.

This clonotype was picked up many times. The chain recombines TRBV28 with TRBJ1-5; 8 bases line up with TRBD1. V dropped 5 bases and J dropped 2; count of bases not matched to a gene: 5. Germline lookup yields CDR1 MDHEN and CDR2 SYDVKM. This CDR3 has 15 amino acids. In nucleotides, the CDR3 is TGTGCCAGCAGTGTCAGGGGGCGCGGCAATCAGCCCCAGCATTTT. Its protein is CASSVRGRGNQPQHF.

The CDR3 protein is CASSFGELEQYF. The CDR3 DNA reads TGCGCCAGCAGCTTTGGAGAACTCGAGCAGTACTTC. The J gene is TRBJ2-7, the V gene TRBV5-1; no clear D gene. This CDR3 has 12 amino acids. The germline CDR1 and CDR2 sequences are SGHRS and YFSETQ. The germline V and J ends were trimmed by 2 bases and 6 bases, with 9 bases remaining between them.

The chain couples TRBV20-1 to TRBJ1-2, with D possibly matching TRBD1 (6 bases). The V end was cut by 3 bases, the J end by 8 bases, with 19 bases between. The CDR3 runs 14 residues. Germline-derived CDR1 and CDR2 are DFQATT and SNEGSKA (reference sequence). The CDR3 DNA reads TGCAGTGCTAGTCCTACAGGGTACGTTAGCGGCTACACCTTC. Its protein is CSASPTGYVSGYTF.

This clonotype has only a few counts. The rearrangement uses TRBV7-9 and TRBJ2-7; D remains unclear. The V gene's germline CDR1 is SEHNR and CDR2 FQNEAQ (reference sequence). CDR3 size: 13 residues. V was shortened by 3 bases and J by 5 bases, with 11 bases between the two germline ends. CDR3: CASSLTLPDEQYF. The CDR3 DNA sequence: TGTGCCAGCAGCTTGACTCTTCCAGACGAGCAGTACTTC.

This clonotype came up many times. The gene calls are TRBV2 and TRBJ1-5; D unclear. CDR1 is SNHLY, CDR2 FYNNEI, per germline. V was shortened by 1 base and J by 2 bases, with 9 bases between the two germline ends. The length of the CDR3 is 15 residues. The CDR3 nucleotides read TGTGCCAGCAGTGAAGGGGAATGGGGCAATCAGCCCCAGCATTTT. Encoded protein: CASSEGEWGNQPQHF.